These 26 T cell receptor beta chains were sequenced from one sample in a study of Graves' ophthalmopathy and Graves' hyperthyroidism. RNA served as the template for amplifying TCR beta CDR3 regions. Investigators did first-round RT-PCR with HTBI primers, then second-round multiplex PCR. TCRdb processed the multiplex PCR reads anew with MiXCR; each CDR3 protein has one entry. The profile covers about 740,000 distinct CDR3 sequences, with 35% to 50% appearing a single time and 35% to 55% taken by the ten largest. The sequenced sample was peripheral blood. These receptors all stem from an adult man with Graves' ophthalmopathy.

This chain connects TRBV2 to TRBJ2-5; no clear D gene. This CDR3 contains 17 residues. The V end lost 5 bases, the J end lost 2 bases, and 21 bases lay between the germline ends. Germline values: CDR1 SNHLY, CDR2 FYNNEI. CDR3 sequence reads: CASSYFGSSSIQETQYF. The CDR3 region has the DNA TGTGCCAGCAGTTACTTTGGCAGCTCTTCGATTCAAGAGACCCAGTACTTC. Filled out from reference TRBV2 and TRBJ2-5, the complete variable domain reads EPEVTQTPSHQVTQMGQEVILRCVPISNHLYFYWYRQILGQKVEFLVSFYNNEISEKSEIFDDQFSVERPDGSNFTLKIRSTKLEDSAMYFCASSYFGSSSIQETQYFGPGTRLLVL.

This rearrangement joins TRBV20-1 to TRBJ1-1, with D possibly being TRBD1 (6 bases). This CDR3 contains 13 residues. Germline V gene sequence: CDR1 DFQATT, CDR2 SNEGSKA (reference sequence). V lost 5 bases to trimming and J lost 1 base, with 11 bases between them. In DNA form, the CDR3 reads TGCAGTGCTGAAGGCAGGGGGAACACTGAAGCTTTCTTT. It specifies CSAEGRGNTEAFF.

As to this clonotype: This may be a read error, as it is one base from a much larger clone. CDR3 sequence reads: CAGSARGRFYNSPLHF. The CDR3 DNA is TGTGCCGGCAGTGCTCGGGGGCGGTTTTATAATTCACCCCTCCACTTT. This chain connects TRBV2 to TRBJ1-6, with D perhaps matching TRBD1 (6 bases). Germline V gene data show CDR1 as SNHLY and CDR2 as FYNNEI. The CDR3 consists of 16 residues.

The V and J genes are TRBV10-3 and TRBJ1-4; perhaps TRBD1 as D (6 bases). Germline assignment: CDR1 ENHRY and CDR2 SYGVKD. The CDR3 extends over 12 amino acids. V gave up 10 bases and J gave up 8 bases, with 14 bases separating them. The CDR3 reads CASTRGAEKLFF. The CDR3 DNA reads TGTGCCAGCACGCGGGGGGCCGAAAAACTGTTTTTT.

The chain carries TRBV20-1 and TRBJ1-5, with 11 nucleotides matching TRBD1. Germline CDR1 is DFQATT and CDR2 is SNEGSKA (reference sequence). Trimming removed 1 base from V and 6 bases from J; junction bases left unmatched: 5. The CDR3 runs 15 residues. CDR3 bases: TGCAGTGCTAGAGGCGGACAGGGGGCAATTCAGCCCCAGCATTTT. It yields the protein CSARGGQGAIQPQHF.

A note on this clonotype: A much larger clonotype is one base distant, so this may be a read error. The chain joins TRBV6-2 or TRBV6-3 to TRBJ2-5; 7 bases line up with TRBD1. The CDR3 is 14 residues long. V lost 5 bases, J lost 7 bases, and 10 bases stayed unmatched. Germline V gene data show CDR1 as MNHEY and CDR2 as SVGEGT. The CDR3 bases are TGTGCCAGCAGTCAACCGGGACAGACGTGGACCCAGTACTTC. This codes for CASSQPGQTWTQYF.

This clonotype was observed a handful of times. This chain uses TRBV19 with TRBJ2-7; perhaps TRBD1 as D (5 bases). This CDR3 is built from 14 residues. Trimming took off 6 bases at V and 3 bases at J, with 15 bases between the two ends. CDR1 is LNHDA and CDR2 is SQIVND in the germline V gene (reference sequence). CDR3 bases: TGTGCCAGTAGCGTGCAGGGTAACAGCTACGAGCAGTACTTC. Its translation is CASSVQGNSYEQYF.

V and J are TRBV4-3 and TRBJ1-1; a weak D match, TRBD1 (6 bases). This CDR3 spans 14 amino acids. The germline V and J ends were trimmed by 0 bases and 4 bases, with 9 bases remaining between them. From germline, CDR1 is LGHNA and CDR2 YSLEER. This CDR3 is CASSQEKGGTEAFF. The CDR3 DNA reads as TGCGCCAGCAGCCAAGAGAAGGGGGGCACTGAAGCTTTCTTT.

The genes are TRBV4-1 and TRBJ2-7, with 7 bases that match TRBD1. Germline-derived CDR1 and CDR2 are MGHRA and YSYEKL. The CDR3 has 17 amino acids. V lost 0 bases and J lost 0; bases outside the gene matches: 8. CDR3 nucleotide sequence: TGCGCCAGCAGCCAAGATTCCAGCAGGGGGTTCTCCTACGAGCAGTACTTC. It specifies CASSQDSSRGFSYEQYF.

Points on this clonotype: The CDR3 does not close with the conserved phenylalanine or tryptophan, likely indicating a read error. The chain is built from TRBV7-9 and TRBJ1-1; D gene unclear. This CDR3 is 13 amino acids long. With 5 bases removed from V and 1 base from J, the gap between germline ends came to 8 bases. CDR1 is SEHNR, CDR2 FQNEAQ, per germline (reference sequence). The chain's CDR3 is CASSPRPNTEAFV. The CDR3 bases are TGTGCCAGCAGCCCCCGACCGAACACTGAAGCTTTCGTT.

This clonotype occurred a few times. A much larger clone sits a single nucleotide away, making a read error possible. The genes are TRBV29-1 and TRBJ2-7; weak D call: TRBD1 (5 bases). With 6 bases removed from V and 0 bases from J, the gap between germline ends came to 12 bases. Germline values: CDR1 SQVTM, CDR2 ANQGSEA. CDR3 length: 13 residues. The CDR3: CSVHADSSYEQYF. CDR3 bases: TGCAGCGTCCACGCCGACAGCTCCTACGAGCAGTACTTC.

In this sample, this clonotype turned up a few times. The chain couples TRBV20-1 to TRBJ2-2, with D possibly matching TRBD1 (6 bases). Trimming took off 3 bases at V and 2 bases at J, with 10 bases between the two ends. Germline V gives CDR1 DFQATT, CDR2 SNEGSKA (reference sequence). The length of the CDR3 is 14 residues. In DNA, the CDR3 is TGCAGTGCTAGCCGGGACACCAACACCGGGGAGCTGTTTTTT. Translation: CSASRDTNTGELFF.

V gene TRBV9 combines with J gene TRBJ2-7, with D maybe TRBD1 (6 bases). CDR1 SGDLS and CDR2 YYNGEE come from the germline V gene. CDR3 length equals 14 residues. V lost 4 bases to trimming and J lost 5 bases, with 16 bases between them. Here the CDR3 DNA reads TGTGCCAGCAGCCAAGAGTACCGGGACAACGAGCAGTACTTC. Amino acid sequence: CASSQEYRDNEQYF.

As regards this clonotype: One end of the junction varies from germline; a read error may be responsible. This chain joins TRBV11-1 and TRBJ2-2; 8 bases are shared with TRBD2. The CDR3 sequence is 16 residues long. Germline lookup yields CDR1 SGHAT and CDR2 FQDESV (reference sequence). The CDR3: CASSFRVAGNTGELFF. The CDR3 nucleotides read TGCGCCAGCAGCTTTAGAGTAGCGGGAAACACCGGGGAGCTGTTTTTT. The variable domain in full, with the rest retrieved from reference TRBV11-1 and TRBJ2-2, is EAEVAQSPRYKITEKSQAVAFWCDPISGHATLYWYRQILGQGPELLVQFQDESVVDDSQLPKDRFSAERLKGVDSTLKIQPAELGDSAMYLCASSFRVAGNTGELFFGEGSRLTVL.

In its sample, this clonotype was seen many times. V usage is TRBV20-1 and J usage is TRBJ1-1; D call uncertain. The V gene's germline CDR1 is DFQATT and CDR2 SNEGSKA (reference sequence). The CDR3 covers 13 residues. The ends were cut back, 0 bases at V and 10 bases at J, with 15 bases in the middle. The CDR3 is CSAREAVASSAFF. The CDR3, as DNA: TGCAGTGCTAGAGAGGCAGTGGCGTCGTCAGCTTTCTTT.

This chain connects TRBV6-5 to TRBJ1-2; TRBD1 aligns across 9 bases. Germline V gene data show CDR1 as MNHEY and CDR2 as SVGAGI. The CDR3 is 15 amino acids. With V trimmed by 0 bases and J by 6 bases, 5 bases remained unmatched. The CDR3 reads CASSYSGQGGNGYTF. DNA of the CDR3: TGTGCCAGCAGTTACTCGGGACAGGGAGGAAATGGCTACACCTTC.

This clonotype came up once. The gene calls are TRBV2 and TRBJ1-2; perhaps TRBD1 as D (5 bases). The CDR3 has 14 amino acids. V was clipped by 6 bases and J by 10 bases, with 21 bases between them. The germline gives CDR1 SNHLY, CDR2 FYNNEI. CDR3 DNA: TGTGCCAGCAGAGCCGGGACTAGCGGGAGGGCCTACACCTTC. Amino acids: CASRAGTSGRAYTF.

Only one count was recorded for this clonotype. The rearrangement uses TRBV9 and TRBJ2-4; D assignment may be TRBD1 or TRBD2 (5 bases each). V lost 4 bases, J lost 14 bases, and 16 bases lay in between. The CDR3 is 12 residues long. In germline, CDR1 is SGDLS, CDR2 YYNGEE. The CDR3 nucleotides are TGTGCCAGCAGCTCGACCGGGACCGTCGAGTACTTC. Translated: CASSSTGTVEYF.

The chain has TRBV29-1 and TRBJ1-6; 10 bases fit TRBD1. Per the germline V gene, CDR1 is SQVTM and CDR2 is ANQGSEA. The CDR3 loop spans 15 amino acids. V was clipped by 1 base and J by 8 bases; unmatched bases: 5. CDR3 DNA sequence: TGCAGCGTTGAAGTCGGGACAGGGGTAGATTCACCCCTCCACTTT. It encodes CSVEVGTGVDSPLHF.

Many counts were recorded for this clonotype. The rearrangement links TRBV7-8 to TRBJ2-5; D is uncertain. V dropped 1 base and J dropped 4 bases, with 7 bases sitting between them. The CDR3 loop spans 13 amino acids. Germline V gene data show CDR1 as SGHVS and CDR2 as FQNEAQ. The CDR3 DNA follows: TGTGCCAGCAGCTTAGAAAGGCGAGAGACCCAGTACTTC. Encoded protein: CASSLERRETQYF.

A few counts support this clonotype. The chain links TRBV24-1 to TRBJ1-1, with 10 bases matching TRBD1. CDR3 length: 15 amino acids. CDR1 KGHDR and CDR2 SFDVKD come from the germline V gene. With 4 bases clipped from V and 4 bases from J, the junction kept 5 bases outside the gene matches. CDR3 loop: CATSDPGTGVTEAFF. As DNA, the CDR3 is TGTGCCACCAGTGACCCAGGGACAGGGGTCACTGAAGCTTTCTTT.

The chain combines TRBV4-2 with TRBJ1-6; D perhaps matches TRBD1 (6 bases). The length of the CDR3 is 14 residues. V dropped 4 bases and J dropped 9 bases, with 13 bases sitting between them. Germline V gives CDR1 LGHNA, CDR2 YNFKEQ. CDR3 region: CASSPNRAGSPLHF. CDR3 coding DNA: TGTGCCAGCAGCCCTAACAGGGCAGGTTCACCCCTCCACTTT.

The chain carries TRBV5-8 and TRBJ1-2; 10 nucleotides line up with TRBD1. J was trimmed by 1 base and V by 2 bases; bases with no gene match: 2. The CDR3 extends over 15 amino acids. Germline assignment: CDR1 SGHTS and CDR2 YDEGEE. This CDR3 reads CASSLGTGDNYGYTF. CDR3 nucleotides: TGTGCCAGCAGCTTAGGGACAGGGGATAACTATGGCTACACCTTC.

The rearrangement uses TRBV4-2 and TRBJ1-1; 8 nucleotides line up with TRBD1. The CDR3 has 15 amino acids. In germline, CDR1 is LGHNA, CDR2 YNFKEQ. Trimming cost V 4 bases and J 7 bases; bases outside gene matches: 11. CDR3 bases: TGTGCCAGCAGCCTACGACAGGGGCATGGGGGTGAAGCTTTCTTT. This codes for CASSLRQGHGGEAFF.

This clonotype has at least ten counts. The chain couples TRBV10-3 to TRBJ1-1; perhaps TRBD1 as D (6 bases). Trimming took off 4 bases at V and 5 bases at J, with 14 bases between the two ends. This CDR3 contains 14 residues. CDR1 is ENHRY, CDR2 SYGVKD, per germline. CDR3 sequence: CAISGTAGVTEAFF. As DNA, the CDR3 is TGTGCCATCAGTGGGACAGCGGGGGTTACTGAAGCTTTCTTT.

Notes on this clonotype: A clone one base away is much larger, so this may be a read error. The chain links TRBV25-1 to TRBJ2-3; D gene uncertain. With 6 bases removed from V and 1 base from J, the gap between germline ends came to 8 bases. This CDR3 comprises 13 residues. Per germline, CDR1 MGHDK and CDR2 SYGVNS. The CDR3 DNA reads as TGTGCCAGCAGGGATACGGGCACAGATACGCAGTATTTT. Translated, it gives CASRDTGTDTQYF.